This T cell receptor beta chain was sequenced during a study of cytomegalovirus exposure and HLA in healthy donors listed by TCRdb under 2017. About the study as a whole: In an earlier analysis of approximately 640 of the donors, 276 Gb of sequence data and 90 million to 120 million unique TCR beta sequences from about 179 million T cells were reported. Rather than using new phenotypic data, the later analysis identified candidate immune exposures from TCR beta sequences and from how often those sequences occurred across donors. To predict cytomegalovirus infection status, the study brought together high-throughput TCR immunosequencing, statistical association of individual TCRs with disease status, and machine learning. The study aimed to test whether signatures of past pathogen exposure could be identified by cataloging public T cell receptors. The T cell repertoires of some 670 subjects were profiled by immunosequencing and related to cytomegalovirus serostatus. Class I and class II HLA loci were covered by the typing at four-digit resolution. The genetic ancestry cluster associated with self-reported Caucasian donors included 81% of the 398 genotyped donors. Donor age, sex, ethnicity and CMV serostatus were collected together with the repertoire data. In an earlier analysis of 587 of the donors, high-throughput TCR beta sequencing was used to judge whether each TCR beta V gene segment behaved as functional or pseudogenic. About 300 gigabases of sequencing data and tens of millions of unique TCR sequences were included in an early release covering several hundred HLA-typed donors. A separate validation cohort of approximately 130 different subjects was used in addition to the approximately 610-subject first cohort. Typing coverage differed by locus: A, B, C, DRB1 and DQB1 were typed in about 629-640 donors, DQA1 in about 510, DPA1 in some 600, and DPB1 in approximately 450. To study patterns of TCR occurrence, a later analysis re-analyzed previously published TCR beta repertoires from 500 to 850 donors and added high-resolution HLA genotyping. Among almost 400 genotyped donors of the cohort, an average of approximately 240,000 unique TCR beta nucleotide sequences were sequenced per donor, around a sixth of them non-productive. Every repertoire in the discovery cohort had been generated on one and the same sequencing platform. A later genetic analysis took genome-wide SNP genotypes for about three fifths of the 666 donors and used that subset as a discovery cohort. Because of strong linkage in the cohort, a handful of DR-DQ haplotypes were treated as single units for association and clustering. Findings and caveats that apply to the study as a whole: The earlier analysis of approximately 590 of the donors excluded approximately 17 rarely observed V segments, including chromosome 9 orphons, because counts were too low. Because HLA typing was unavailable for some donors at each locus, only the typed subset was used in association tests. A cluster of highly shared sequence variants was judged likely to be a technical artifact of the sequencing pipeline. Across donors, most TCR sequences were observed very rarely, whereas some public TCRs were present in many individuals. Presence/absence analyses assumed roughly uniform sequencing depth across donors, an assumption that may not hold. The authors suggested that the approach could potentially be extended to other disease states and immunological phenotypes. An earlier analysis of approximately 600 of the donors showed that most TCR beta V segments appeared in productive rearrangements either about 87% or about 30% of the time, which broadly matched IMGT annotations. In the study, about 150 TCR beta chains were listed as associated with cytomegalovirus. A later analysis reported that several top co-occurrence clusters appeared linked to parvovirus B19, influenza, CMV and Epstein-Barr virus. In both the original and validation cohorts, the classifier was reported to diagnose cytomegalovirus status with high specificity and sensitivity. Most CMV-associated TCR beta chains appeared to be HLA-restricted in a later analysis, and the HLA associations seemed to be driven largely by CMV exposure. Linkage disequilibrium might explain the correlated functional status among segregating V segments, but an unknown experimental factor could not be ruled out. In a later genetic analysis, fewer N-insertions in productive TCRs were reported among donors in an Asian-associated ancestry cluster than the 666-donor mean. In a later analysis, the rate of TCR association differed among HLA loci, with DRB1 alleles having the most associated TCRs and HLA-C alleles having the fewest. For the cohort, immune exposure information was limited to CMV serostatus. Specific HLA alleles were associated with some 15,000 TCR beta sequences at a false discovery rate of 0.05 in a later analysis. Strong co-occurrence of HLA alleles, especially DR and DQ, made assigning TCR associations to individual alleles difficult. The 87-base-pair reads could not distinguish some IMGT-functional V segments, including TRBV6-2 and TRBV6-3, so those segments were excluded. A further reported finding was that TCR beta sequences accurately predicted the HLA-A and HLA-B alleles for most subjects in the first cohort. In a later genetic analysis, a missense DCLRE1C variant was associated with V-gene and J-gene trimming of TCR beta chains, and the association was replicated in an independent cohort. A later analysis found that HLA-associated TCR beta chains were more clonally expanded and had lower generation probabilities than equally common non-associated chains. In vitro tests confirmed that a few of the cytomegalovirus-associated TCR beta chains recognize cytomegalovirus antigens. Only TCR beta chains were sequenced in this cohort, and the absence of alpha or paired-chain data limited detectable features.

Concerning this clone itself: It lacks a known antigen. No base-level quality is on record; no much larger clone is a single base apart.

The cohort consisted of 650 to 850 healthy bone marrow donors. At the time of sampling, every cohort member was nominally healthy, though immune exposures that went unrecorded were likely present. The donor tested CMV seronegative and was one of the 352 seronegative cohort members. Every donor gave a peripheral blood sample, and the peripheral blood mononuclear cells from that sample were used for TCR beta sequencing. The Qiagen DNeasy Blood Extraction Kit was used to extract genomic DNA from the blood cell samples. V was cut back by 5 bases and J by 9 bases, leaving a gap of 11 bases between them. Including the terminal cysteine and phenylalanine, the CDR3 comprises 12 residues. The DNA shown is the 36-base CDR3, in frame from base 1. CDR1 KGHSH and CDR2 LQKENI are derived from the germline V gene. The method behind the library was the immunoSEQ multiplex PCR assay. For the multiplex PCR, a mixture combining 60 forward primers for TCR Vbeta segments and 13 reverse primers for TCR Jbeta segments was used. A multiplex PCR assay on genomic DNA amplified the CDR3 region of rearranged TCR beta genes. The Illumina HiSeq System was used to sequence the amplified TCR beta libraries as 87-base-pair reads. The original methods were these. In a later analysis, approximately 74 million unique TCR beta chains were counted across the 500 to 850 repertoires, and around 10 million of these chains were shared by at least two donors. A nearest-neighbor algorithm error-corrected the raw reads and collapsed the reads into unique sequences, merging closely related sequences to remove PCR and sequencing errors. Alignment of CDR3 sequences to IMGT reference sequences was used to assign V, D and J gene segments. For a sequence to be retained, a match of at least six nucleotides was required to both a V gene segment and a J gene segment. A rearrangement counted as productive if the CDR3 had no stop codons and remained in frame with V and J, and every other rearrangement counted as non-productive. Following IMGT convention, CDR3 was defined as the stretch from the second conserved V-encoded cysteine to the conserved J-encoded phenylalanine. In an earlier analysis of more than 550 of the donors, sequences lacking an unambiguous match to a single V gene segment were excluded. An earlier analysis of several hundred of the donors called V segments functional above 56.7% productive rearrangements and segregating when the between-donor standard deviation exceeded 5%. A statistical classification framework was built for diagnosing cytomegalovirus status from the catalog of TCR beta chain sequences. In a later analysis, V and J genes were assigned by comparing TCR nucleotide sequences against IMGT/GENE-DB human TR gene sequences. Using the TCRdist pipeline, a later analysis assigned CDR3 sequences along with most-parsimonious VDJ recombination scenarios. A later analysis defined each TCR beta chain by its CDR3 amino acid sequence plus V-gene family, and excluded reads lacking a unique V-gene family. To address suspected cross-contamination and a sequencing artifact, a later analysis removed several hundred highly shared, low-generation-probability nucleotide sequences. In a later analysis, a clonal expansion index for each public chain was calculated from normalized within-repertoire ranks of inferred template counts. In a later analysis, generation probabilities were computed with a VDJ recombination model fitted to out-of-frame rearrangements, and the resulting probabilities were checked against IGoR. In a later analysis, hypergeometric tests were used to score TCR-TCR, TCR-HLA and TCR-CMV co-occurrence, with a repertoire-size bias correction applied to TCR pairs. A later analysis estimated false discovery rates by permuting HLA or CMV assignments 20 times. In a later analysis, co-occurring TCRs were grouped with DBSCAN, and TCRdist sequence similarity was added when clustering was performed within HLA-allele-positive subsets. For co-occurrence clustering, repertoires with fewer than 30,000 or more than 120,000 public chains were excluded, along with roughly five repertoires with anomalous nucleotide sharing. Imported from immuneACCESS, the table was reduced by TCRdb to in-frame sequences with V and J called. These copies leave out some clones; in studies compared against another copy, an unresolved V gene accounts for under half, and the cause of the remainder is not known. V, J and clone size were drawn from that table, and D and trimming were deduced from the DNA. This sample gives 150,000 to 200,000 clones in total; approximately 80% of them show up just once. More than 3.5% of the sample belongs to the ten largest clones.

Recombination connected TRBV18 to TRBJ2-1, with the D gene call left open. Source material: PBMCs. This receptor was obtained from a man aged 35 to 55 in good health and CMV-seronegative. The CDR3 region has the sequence CASSSDSGEQFF. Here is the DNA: TGTGCCAGCTCAAGCGACTCGGGTGAGCAGTTCTTC.